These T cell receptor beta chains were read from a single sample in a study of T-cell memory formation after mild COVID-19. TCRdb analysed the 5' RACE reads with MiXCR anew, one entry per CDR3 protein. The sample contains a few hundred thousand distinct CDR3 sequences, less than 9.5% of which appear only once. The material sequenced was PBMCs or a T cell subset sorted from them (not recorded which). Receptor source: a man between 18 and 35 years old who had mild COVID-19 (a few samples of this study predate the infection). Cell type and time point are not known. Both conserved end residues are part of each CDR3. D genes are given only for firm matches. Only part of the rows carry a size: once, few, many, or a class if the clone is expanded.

CDR3: CASSFGFDTQYF
DNA: TGTGCCAGCAGCTTCGGCTTTGATACGCAGTATTTT
V: TRBV11-3
D: NA
size: few
J: TRBJ2-3

CDR3: CAAGLGADTQYF
DNA: TGTGCCGCCGGGCTGGGGGCAGATACGCAGTATTTT
V: TRBV28
D: NA
size: few
J: TRBJ2-3

CDR3: CASSYGDIQYF
DNA: TGTGCCAGCAGTTACGGAGACATTCAGTACTTC
V: TRBV6-2/TRBV6-3
D: NA
size: few
J: TRBJ2-4

CDR3: CASSTHDPSNTDTQYF
DNA: TGTGCCAGCAGTACCCATGACCCTTCGAACACAGATACGCAGTATTTT
V: TRBV6-6
D: NA
size: NA
J: TRBJ2-3

CDR3: CSAGKTGFIQYF
DNA: TGCAGTGCTGGAAAAACAGGGTTCATTCAGTACTTC
V: TRBV20-1
D: NA
size: few
J: TRBJ2-4

CDR3: CASSHLGGSPDGTQYF
DNA: TGCGCCAGCAGCCACCTGGGGGGATCCCCGGATGGTACGCAGTATTTT
V: TRBV4-1
D: NA
size: few
J: TRBJ2-3

CDR3: CASSLAYQGAGQPQHF
DNA: TGTGCCAGCAGCTTAGCATATCAGGGGGCTGGTCAGCCCCAGCATTTT
V: TRBV7-2
D: TRBD1
size: many
J: TRBJ1-5

CDR3: CASSSRTSGVSYNEQFF
DNA: TGTGCCAGCTCATCCCGGACTAGCGGGGTATCCTACAATGAGCAGTTCTTC
V: TRBV18
D: TRBD2
size: NA
J: TRBJ2-1

CDR3: CASSQDLLTAPGTDTQYF
DNA: TGCGCCAGCAGCCAAGATTTATTGACAGCACCGGGCACAGATACGCAGTATTTT
V: TRBV4-3
D: NA
size: few
J: TRBJ2-3

CDR3: CASSSEVRQPQHF
DNA: TGTGCCAGCAGTTCCGAGGTTAGGCAGCCCCAGCATTTT
V: TRBV6-2/TRBV6-3
D: NA
size: few
J: TRBJ1-5

CDR3: CASSVSNQETQYF
DNA: TGTGCCAGCAGCGTGTCAAATCAAGAGACCCAGTACTTC
V: TRBV9
D: NA
size: many
J: TRBJ2-5

CDR3: CASSPRVEETQYF
DNA: TGTGCCAGCTCACCCCGGGTCGAAGAGACCCAGTACTTC
V: TRBV18
D: NA
size: few
J: TRBJ2-5

CDR3: CASSFSGTDSYGYTF
DNA: TGTGCCAGCAGCTTCTCCGGGACAGACTCCTATGGCTACACCTTC
V: TRBV7-2
D: TRBD1
size: many
J: TRBJ1-2

CDR3: CASSGTTSTDTQYF
DNA: TGTGCCAGCAGTGGGACAACTAGCACAGATACGCAGTATTTT
V: TRBV2
D: NA
size: once
J: TRBJ2-3

CDR3: CASKYGTSGGKQYF
DNA: TGTGCCAGCAAGTACGGGACTAGCGGGGGGAAGCAGTACTTC
V: TRBV6-5
D: TRBD2
size: NA
J: TRBJ2-7

CDR3: CASSYSRQLAQKETQYF
DNA: TGTGCCAGCAGTTACTCCCGCCAACTAGCGCAGAAAGAGACCCAGTACTTC
V: TRBV6-2/TRBV6-3
D: TRBD2
size: few
J: TRBJ2-5

CDR3: CASSPLGQANTGELFF
DNA: TGTGCCAGCAGCCCACTAGGCCAGGCGAACACCGGGGAGCTGTTTTTT
V: TRBV11-2
D: NA
size: few
J: TRBJ2-2

CDR3: CASSKGALTEAFF
DNA: TGTGCCAGCAGTAAGGGGGCTCTCACTGAAGCTTTCTTT
V: TRBV7-3
D: TRBD1
size: many
J: TRBJ1-1

CDR3: CASSRIAGNTIYF
DNA: TGTGCCAGCAGCCGCATCGCGGGAAACACCATATATTTT
V: TRBV6-2/TRBV6-3
D: NA
size: many
J: TRBJ1-3

CDR3: CASTLSGELFF
DNA: TGTGCCAGCACCCTCTCCGGGGAGCTGTTTTTT
V: TRBV6-2/TRBV6-3
D: NA
size: NA
J: TRBJ2-2

CDR3: CASSLGRQGTLTNEKLFF
DNA: TGTGCCAGCAGCTTAGGTCGACAGGGTACTCTTACTAATGAAAAACTGTTTTTT
V: TRBV7-2
D: TRBD1
size: NA
J: TRBJ1-4

CDR3: CASSYSTEYTEAFF
DNA: TGTGCCAGCAGTTACTCGACAGAATACACTGAAGCTTTCTTT
V: TRBV6-2/TRBV6-3
D: NA
size: few
J: TRBJ1-1

CDR3: CASRDRGYVGELFF
DNA: TGTGCCAGCAGGGACAGGGGATATGTCGGGGAGCTGTTTTTT
V: TRBV6-1
D: TRBD1
size: NA
J: TRBJ2-2

CDR3: CASSVTGGQETQYF
DNA: TGTGCCAGCAGCGTAACCGGGGGCCAAGAGACCCAGTACTTC
V: TRBV9
D: NA
size: many
J: TRBJ2-5

CDR3: CASSLGGGGRYNEQFF
DNA: TGTGCCAGCAGCTTAGGGGGAGGGGGCCGTTACAATGAGCAGTTCTTC
V: TRBV7-6
D: NA
size: NA
J: TRBJ2-1

CDR3: CASSPRTGGVDGYTF
DNA: TGTGCCAGCAGCCCACGGACAGGAGGAGTCGATGGCTACACCTTC
V: TRBV7-9
D: TRBD1
size: NA
J: TRBJ1-2

CDR3: CASSPVALAGGYNEQFF
DNA: TGTGCCAGCAGCCCCGTGGCACTAGCGGGGGGTTACAATGAGCAGTTCTTC
V: TRBV7-2
D: TRBD2
size: few
J: TRBJ2-1

CDR3: CASSWIGTGELFF
DNA: TGCGCCAGCAGCTGGATTGGCACCGGGGAGCTGTTTTTT
V: TRBV5-1
D: NA
size: NA
J: TRBJ2-2

CDR3: CASSRGQGYDYGYTF
DNA: TGCGCCAGCAGCCGGGGACAGGGTTACGACTATGGCTACACCTTC
V: TRBV4-3
D: TRBD1
size: few
J: TRBJ1-2

CDR3: CASKRGLLMNTGELFF
DNA: TGTGCCAGTAAGAGGGGGCTCCTAATGAACACCGGGGAGCTGTTTTTT
V: TRBV19
D: TRBD1
size: few
J: TRBJ2-2

CDR3: CASSLRQDEAFF
DNA: TGCGCCAGCAGCCTCCGACAGGATGAAGCTTTCTTT
V: TRBV5-1
D: NA
size: few
J: TRBJ1-1

CDR3: CASSGSAGGSPLHF
DNA: TGTGCCAGCAGTGGGTCGGCAGGAGGATCACCCCTCCACTTT
V: TRBV12-3/TRBV12-4
D: NA
size: NA
J: TRBJ1-6

CDR3: CASSQEGSYGYTF
DNA: TGCGCCAGCAGCCAAGAGGGCAGCTATGGCTACACCTTC
V: TRBV4-3
D: NA
size: few
J: TRBJ1-2

CDR3: CASSTGGGYEQYF
DNA: TGTGCCAGCAGTACGGGGGGTGGCTACGAGCAGTACTTC
V: TRBV7-2
D: TRBD2
size: few
J: TRBJ2-7

CDR3: CASRRGLAGSEQFF
DNA: TGTGCCAGCCGACGGGGACTAGCGGGGAGTGAGCAGTTCTTC
V: TRBV11-2
D: TRBD2
size: NA
J: TRBJ2-1

CDR3: CASSLERGVNTGELFF
DNA: TGCGCCAGCAGCTTGGAGCGCGGGGTTAACACCGGGGAGCTGTTTTTT
V: TRBV5-1
D: NA
size: NA
J: TRBJ2-2

CDR3: CASSFRPAKTTDTQYF
DNA: TGTGCCAGCAGCTTCCGTCCGGCCAAGACCACAGATACGCAGTATTTT
V: TRBV7-2
D: NA
size: few
J: TRBJ2-3

CDR3: CASSLEYALTDTQYF
DNA: TGCGCCAGCAGCTTGGAGTACGCCCTCACAGATACGCAGTATTTT
V: TRBV5-1
D: NA
size: NA
J: TRBJ2-3

CDR3: CASSFSAGVYEQYF
DNA: TGCGCCAGCAGCTTTTCGGCAGGGGTCTACGAGCAGTACTTC
V: TRBV5-1
D: NA
size: NA
J: TRBJ2-7

CDR3: CASSLVRGQGDTQYF
DNA: TGTGCCAGCAGTTTAGTCAGGGGGCAGGGAGATACGCAGTATTTT
V: TRBV27
D: TRBD1
size: few
J: TRBJ2-3

CDR3: CASSLVSGGAQQYF
DNA: TGCGCCAGCAGCTTGGTTAGCGGGGGGGCCCAGCAGTATTTT
V: TRBV5-1
D: TRBD2
size: NA
J: TRBJ2-3

CDR3: CASSLGGDGVYGYTF
DNA: TGTGCCAGCAGCCTCGGGGGGGATGGGGTCTATGGCTACACCTTC
V: TRBV3-1
D: NA
size: NA
J: TRBJ1-2

CDR3: CASSQTIREGYTEAFF
DNA: TGTGCCAGCAGCCAGACTATACGTGAGGGGTACACTGAAGCTTTCTTT
V: TRBV4-2
D: NA
size: NA
J: TRBJ1-1

CDR3: CASRPTSGRYEQYF
DNA: TGTGCCAGCAGGCCGACTAGCGGGCGGTACGAGCAGTACTTC
V: TRBV6-2/TRBV6-3
D: TRBD2
size: few
J: TRBJ2-7

CDR3: CASSLLNRADEQFF
DNA: TGTGCCAGCAGCTTGCTTAACAGGGCCGATGAGCAGTTCTTC
V: TRBV5-6
D: NA
size: few
J: TRBJ2-1

CDR3: CASSLMAGEETQYF
DNA: TGCGCCAGCAGCTTGATGGCGGGGGAAGAGACCCAGTACTTC
V: TRBV5-1
D: TRBD2
size: many
J: TRBJ2-5

CDR3: CAIRDSRGLGGYTF
DNA: TGTGCCATCAGGGACAGCAGGGGGCTTGGTGGCTACACCTTC
V: TRBV10-3
D: TRBD1
size: few
J: TRBJ1-2

CDR3: CASSYPDSRNTEAFF
DNA: TGTGCCAGCAGTTACCCAGACAGCAGGAACACTGAAGCTTTCTTT
V: TRBV6-2/TRBV6-3
D: NA
size: NA
J: TRBJ1-1

CDR3: CASRDPSGGKETQYF
DNA: TGTGCCAGCAGGGACCCTAGCGGGGGGAAAGAGACCCAGTACTTC
V: TRBV28
D: TRBD2
size: few
J: TRBJ2-5

CDR3: CASSTSGSSQETQYF
DNA: TGTGCCAGTAGTACCAGCGGGTCCAGCCAAGAGACCCAGTACTTC
V: TRBV19
D: NA
size: NA
J: TRBJ2-5

CDR3: CASSTIGHSPLHF
DNA: TGTGCCAGCAGCACAATCGGGCATTCACCCCTCCACTTT
V: TRBV11-2
D: NA
size: few
J: TRBJ1-6

CDR3: CSVELDTGELFF
DNA: TGCAGCGTTGAACTGGACACCGGGGAGCTGTTTTTT
V: TRBV29-1
D: NA
size: NA
J: TRBJ2-2

CDR3: CATNSGRGQETQYF
DNA: TGTGCCACCAACTCAGGGCGGGGCCAAGAGACCCAGTACTTC
V: TRBV5-4
D: NA
size: few
J: TRBJ2-5

CDR3: CASSLRGQGGMNNEKLFF
DNA: TGCGCCAGCAGCCTCCGGGGACAGGGCGGCATGAATAATGAAAAACTGTTTTTT
V: TRBV4-1
D: TRBD1
size: few
J: TRBJ1-4

CDR3: CASSLRQGGNTIYF
DNA: TGTGCCAGCAGCCTACGACAGGGGGGCAACACCATATATTTT
V: TRBV7-9
D: TRBD1
size: NA
J: TRBJ1-3

CDR3: CASSFTGRINEQFF
DNA: TGTGCCAGCAGCTTCACTGGACGTATCAATGAGCAGTTCTTC
V: TRBV7-9
D: NA
size: many
J: TRBJ2-1

CDR3: CASSPGTGDEDGYTF
DNA: TGTGCCAGCTCACCCGGGACAGGGGACGAGGATGGCTACACCTTC
V: TRBV18
D: TRBD1
size: few
J: TRBJ1-2

CDR3: CASSLAGGRPVNIQYF
DNA: TGTGCCAGCAGCTTAGCCGGGGGGCGACCTGTAAACATTCAGTACTTC
V: TRBV11-2
D: NA
size: few
J: TRBJ2-4

CDR3: CASSLGGGFNNQPQHF
DNA: TGTGCCAGCAGCCTAGGAGGAGGGTTTAACAATCAGCCCCAGCATTTT
V: TRBV7-2
D: NA
size: few
J: TRBJ1-5